This T cell receptor beta chain was identified during a study of identical twins. Regarding the study as a whole: Cord blood beta clonotypes present at high abundance carried fewer insertions; no such pattern appeared in memory repertoires.

This clonotype appeared a few times. Its antigen is undetermined. Trimming cost V 1 base and J 8 bases, with 14 bases left between them. The germline V gene has CDR1 DFQATT and CDR2 SNEGSKA (reference sequence). The length of the CDR3 is 13 residues. TCRdb analysed the 5' RACE reads with MiXCR anew, one entry per CDR3 protein. The table shows 550,000 to 700,000 distinct CDR3 sequences, with 21% occurring only once. The same sample was also studied in work on T cells expressing NK-cell markers. That paper states: Seropositivity for HCMV was found in seven of the eight sequenced donors, with one seronegative.

The sequenced material came from PBMCs. This TCR was sampled from a woman younger than 30 in good health. The rearrangement joins TRBV20-1 to TRBJ1-1; D is possibly TRBD1 (5 bases). The CDR3 DNA follows: TGCAGTGCTAGAGGAGGGACCGTTTTAGAAGCTTTCTTT. This gives the protein CSARGGTVLEAFF.